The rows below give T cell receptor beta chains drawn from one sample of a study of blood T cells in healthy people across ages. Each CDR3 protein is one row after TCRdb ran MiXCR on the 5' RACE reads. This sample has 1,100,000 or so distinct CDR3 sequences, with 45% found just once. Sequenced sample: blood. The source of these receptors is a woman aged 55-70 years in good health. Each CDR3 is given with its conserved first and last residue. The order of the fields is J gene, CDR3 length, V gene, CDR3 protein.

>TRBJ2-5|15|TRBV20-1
CSASRGGSRQETQYF
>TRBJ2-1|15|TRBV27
CASCPGAGVCNEQFF
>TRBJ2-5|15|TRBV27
CASSSSSGSGETQYF
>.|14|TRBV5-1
CASRHPGQNYEQYF
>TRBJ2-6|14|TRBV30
CAAQVASGANVLTF
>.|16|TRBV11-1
CASSLETGSRYNEQYF
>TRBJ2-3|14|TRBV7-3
CASSSGLATDTQYF
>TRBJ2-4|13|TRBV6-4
CASSEGQGFEQYF
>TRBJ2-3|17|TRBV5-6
CASTNGGSGTSTDTQYF
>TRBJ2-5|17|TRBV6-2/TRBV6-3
CASSILGASGRSETQYF